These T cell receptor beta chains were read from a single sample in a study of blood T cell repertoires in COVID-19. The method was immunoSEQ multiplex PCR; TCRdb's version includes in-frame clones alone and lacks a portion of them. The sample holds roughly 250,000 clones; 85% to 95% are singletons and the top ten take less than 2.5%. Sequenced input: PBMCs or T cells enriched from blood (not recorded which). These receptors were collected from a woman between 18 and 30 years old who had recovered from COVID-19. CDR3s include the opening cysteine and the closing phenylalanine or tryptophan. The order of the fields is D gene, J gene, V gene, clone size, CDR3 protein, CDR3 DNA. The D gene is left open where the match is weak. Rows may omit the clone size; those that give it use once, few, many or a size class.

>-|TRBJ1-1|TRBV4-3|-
CASSQVYGDGTEAFF
TGCGCCAGCAGCCAAGTGTACGGAGATGGCACTGAAGCTTTCTTT
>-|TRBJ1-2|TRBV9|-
CASSVDSGLIYGYTF
TGTGCCAGCAGCGTAGATTCGGGGTTAATATATGGCTACACCTTC
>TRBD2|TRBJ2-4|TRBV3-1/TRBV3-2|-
CASPGTSGGAFSIQYF
TGTGCCAGCCCCGGGACTAGCGGGGGGGCCTTTTCCATTCAGTACTTC
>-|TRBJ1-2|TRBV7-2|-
CASSLRGAGYGYTF
TGTGCCAGCAGCTTACGGGGGGCCGGCTATGGCTACACCTTC
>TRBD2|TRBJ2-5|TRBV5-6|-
CASSLVAGYQETQYF
TGTGCCAGCAGCTTGGTAGCGGGGTACCAAGAGACCCAGTACTTC
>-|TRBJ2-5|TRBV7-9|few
CASSLGRETQYF
TGTGCCAGCAGCTTAGGCAGGGAGACCCAGTACTTC
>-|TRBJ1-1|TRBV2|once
CASSQTQTKAFF
TGTGCCAGCAGTCAAACCCAGACAAAAGCTTTCTTT
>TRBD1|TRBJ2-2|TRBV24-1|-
CATSEPDRGNTGELFF
TGTGCCACCAGTGAGCCAGACAGGGGAAACACCGGGGAGCTGTTTTTT
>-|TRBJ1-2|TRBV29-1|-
CSVEPHSGDVRGYGYTF
TGCAGCGTCGAACCCCACTCAGGGGATGTCCGGGGCTATGGCTACACCTTC
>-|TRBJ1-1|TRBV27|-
CASSFRQASNSHMNTEAFF
TGTGCCAGCAGTTTCAGGCAGGCCAGCAATTCCCACATGAACACTGAAGCTTTCTTT
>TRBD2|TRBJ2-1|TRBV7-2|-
CASSLDRTSDQMQFF
TGTGCCAGCAGCTTAGACAGGACTAGCGACCAGATGCAGTTCTTC
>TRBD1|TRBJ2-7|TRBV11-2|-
CASSSLGGRYEQYF
TGTGCCAGCAGCTCCCTAGGGGGCCGGTACGAGCAGTACTTC
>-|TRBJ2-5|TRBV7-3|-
CASSRGTQETQYF
TGTGCCAGCAGCCGCGGGACCCAAGAGACCCAGTACTTC
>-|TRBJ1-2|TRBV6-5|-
CASSPQGRLSGYTF
TGTGCCAGCAGCCCACAGGGCCGGTTAAGTGGCTACACCTTC
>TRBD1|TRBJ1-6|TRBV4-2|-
CASSQEAVTGGSPLHF
TGTGCCAGCAGCCAAGAGGCCGTGACAGGGGGTTCACCCCTCCACTTT
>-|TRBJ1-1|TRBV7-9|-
CASRLRQFGTEAFF
TGTGCCAGCAGGCTACGACAGTTTGGGACTGAAGCTTTCTTT
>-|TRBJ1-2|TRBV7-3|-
CASSFGGAHGYTF
TGTGCCAGCAGCTTCGGGGGGGCCCATGGCTACACCTTC
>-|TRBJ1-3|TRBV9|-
CASSVAVTPGNTIYF
TGTGCCAGCAGCGTAGCGGTTACTCCTGGAAACACCATATATTTT
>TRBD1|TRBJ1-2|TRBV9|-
CASAQKDRGVMVTPSDDRYGYTF
TGTGCCAGCGCTCAAAAGGACAGGGGGGTTATGGTTACCCCCTCCGACGACCGCTATGGCTACACCTTC
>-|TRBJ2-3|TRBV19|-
CASSEGVSSTDTQYF
TGTGCCAGTAGTGAGGGGGTTTCTAGCACAGATACGCAGTATTTT
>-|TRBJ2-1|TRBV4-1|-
CASSQDRFSGALDNEQFF
TGCGCCAGCAGCCAAGATCGTTTTTCAGGGGCTCTCGACAATGAGCAGTTCTTC
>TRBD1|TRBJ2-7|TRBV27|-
CASSYRTGLSSYEQYF
TGTGCCAGCAGTTATAGGACAGGGCTGAGCTCCTACGAGCAGTACTTC